Described below is a single T cell receptor (beta chain) sequence and its context. What it recognizes is unknown. This sample is part of a study of a mutant IDH1 vaccine in newly diagnosed glioma. Study at large: Former treatment meant radiotherapy, temozolomide, or both; the majority had gotten both. General observations from the study: Alterations occurring in top peripheral T cell clonotypes seemed unrelated to pseudoprogression. Detectable vaccine-induced immune responses arose in 80% to 95% of patients.

Trimming took off 5 bases at V and 4 bases at J, with 14 bases between the two ends. The CDR3 is made up of 14 amino acids. The germline V gene has CDR1 SNHLY and CDR2 FYNNEI. Time point indicated: baseline, week 1 (first vaccination visit). Treatment specified: pre-vaccination baseline after standard-of-care therapy. The protocol was immunoSEQ multiplex PCR, while the TCRdb copy is restricted to in-frame clones and leaves out a portion. The sample lists roughly 41,000 clones, roughly 92% occurring once. This receptor was identified in a man aged 18-30 years with glioma. This chain connects TRBV2 to TRBJ1-2; a possible D gene is TRBD1 (5 bases). This specimen consisted of PBMCs, obtained from a glioma patient treated with radiotherapy, temozolomide or both. In nucleotides, the CDR3 is TGTGCCAGCAGTCCCACGAAGACAGCCTATGGCTACACCTTC. Translation gives CASSPTKTAYGYTF.